Listed below are T cell receptor beta chains from one sample, sequenced in a study of T cells in narcolepsy. Assay: immunoSEQ multiplex PCR; the TCRdb copy retains only in-frame clones and omits some. The sample lists 30,000 to 45,000 clones, roughly 87% occurring once. Input material: CD45RA- memory CD4+ T cells from PBMCs. All receptors derive from a human donor with narcolepsy. The CDR3 runs from the conserved cysteine through the conserved F or W. The D gene is left open where the match is weak. Clone size appears in some rows only: once, few, many, or a class for an expanded clone.

TRBV7-6	-	TRBD2	TRBJ2-1	CASSLAGGGRTNEQFF	TGTGCCAGCAGTTTGGCGGGAGGGGGCCGGACCAATGAGCAGTTCTTC
TRBV5-4	-	-	TRBJ2-3	CASSLGGNTQYF	TGTGCCAGCAGCTTGGGAGGAAATACGCAGTATTTT
TRBV9	-	-	TRBJ1-1	CASSVAGTTNTEAFF	TGTGCCAGCAGCGTAGCTGGGACCACGAACACTGAAGCTTTCTTT
TRBV9	-	-	TRBJ1-4	CASSAWPGGPLINEKLFF	TGTGCCAGCAGCGCCTGGCCGGGTGGCCCGCTTATTAATGAAAAACTGTTTTTT
TRBV19	-	TRBD1	TRBJ2-7	CASKGQGAVKGEQYF	TGTGCCAGTAAGGGACAGGGGGCTGTTAAAGGCGAGCAGTACTTC
TRBV2	-	-	TRBJ1-1	CATGPGAEAFF	TGTGCCACCGGGCCAGGGGCTGAAGCTTTCTTT
TRBV4-2	-	-	TRBJ1-6	CASSRGGDSPLHF	TGTGCCAGCAGCCGTGGCGGGGACTCACCCCTCCACTTT
TRBV7-9	-	-	TRBJ2-1	CASSQELGSYNEQFF	TGTGCCAGCAGCCAGGAACTTGGTTCCTACAATGAGCAGTTCTTC
TRBV27	-	TRBD1	TRBJ1-1	CASSLDRARDTEAFF	TGTGCCAGCAGTTTAGACAGGGCTAGGGACACTGAAGCTTTCTTT
TRBV5-1	-	-	TRBJ2-1	CASSFQLAGAPNNEQFF	TGCGCCAGCAGCTTTCAACTAGCCGGTGCCCCCAACAATGAGCAGTTCTTC
TRBV5-1	-	-	TRBJ2-7	CASSSLFSSYEQYF	TGCGCCAGCAGCTCCCTATTTAGCTCCTACGAGCAGTACTTC
TRBV6-6	-	-	TRBJ1-5	CASSPLGSSNQPQHF	TGTGCCAGCAGCCCCCTGGGTTCTAGCAATCAGCCCCAGCATTTT
TRBV5-5	-	-	TRBJ1-2	CASFDGGIRQAQYYGYTF	TGTGCCAGCTTTGACGGGGGTATAAGACAGGCCCAATACTATGGCTACACCTTC
TRBV7-6	-	TRBD2	TRBJ2-3	CASSLMTSGGTDTQYF	TGTGCCAGCAGCTTAATGACTAGCGGGGGCACAGATACGCAGTATTTT
TRBV15	-	-	TRBJ1-2	CATSRAGSNYGYTF	TGTGCCACCAGCAGGGCAGGGTCTAACTATGGCTACACCTTC
TRBV11-2	once	-	TRBJ2-5	CASSLGPGTGQETQYF	TGTGCCAGCAGCTTGGGGCCGGGAACAGGGCAAGAGACCCAGTACTTC
TRBV5-4	-	-	TRBJ2-7	CASSPQPQGGSYEQYF	TGTGCCAGCAGCCCCCAACCACAGGGAGGCTCCTACGAGCAGTACTTC
TRBV30	few	-	TRBJ2-1	CAWSRVGGFNEQFF	TGTGCCTGGAGTAGGGTGGGAGGCTTCAATGAGCAGTTCTTC
TRBV20-1	-	-	TRBJ1-4	CSARIIEKLFF	TGCAGTGCTAGAATCATTGAAAAACTGTTTTTT
TRBV7-3	-	TRBD2	TRBJ2-1	CASSFFTSGNNEQFF	TGTGCCAGCAGCTTTTTCACTAGCGGAAACAATGAGCAGTTCTTC
TRBV30	once	-	TRBJ1-3	CAWSYGNTIYF	TGTGCCTGGAGTTATGGAAACACCATATATTTT
TRBV6-1	-	TRBD1	TRBJ2-1	CASSVTGGSDEQFF	TGTGCCAGCAGTGTCACAGGGGGATCCGATGAGCAGTTCTTC
TRBV4-3	once	-	TRBJ1-2	CASSQMGGYGYTF	TGCGCCAGCAGCCAAATGGGGGGGTATGGCTACACCTTC
TRBV19	-	-	TRBJ1-2	CASSISAADNYGYTF	TGTGCCAGTAGTATAAGTGCGGCCGATAACTATGGCTACACCTTC
TRBV11-3	-	-	TRBJ1-3	CASSPYFGQSSGNTIYF	TGTGCCAGCAGCCCATACTTCGGACAGTCCTCTGGAAACACCATATATTTT
TRBV28	-	TRBD1	TRBJ1-2	CASSNDRARNYGYTF	TGTGCCAGCAGTAACGACAGGGCGCGGAACTATGGCTACACCTTC
TRBV10-3	-	TRBD2	TRBJ2-1	CAISESGLAWFF	TGTGCCATCAGTGAGTCGGGACTAGCTTGGTTCTTC
TRBV10-3	-	TRBD2	TRBJ2-4	CAISESGGGAKNIQYF	TGTGCCATCAGTGAGTCAGGCGGGGGGGCCAAAAACATTCAGTACTTC
TRBV7-2	-	-	TRBJ2-5	CASSLGGRETQYF	TGTGCCAGCAGCTTAGGAGGGAGGGAGACCCAGTACTTC
TRBV2	-	-	TRBJ2-3	CASRADSTDTQYF	TGTGCCAGCAGAGCTGATAGCACAGATACGCAGTATTTT
TRBV29-1	-	-	TRBJ1-1	CSAEQGTNTEAFF	TGCAGCGCTGAACAGGGAACGAACACTGAAGCTTTCTTT
TRBV11-2	few	-	TRBJ2-7	CASSSRDRSSYEQYF	TGTGCCAGCAGCTCACGGGACCGGAGCTCCTACGAGCAGTACTTC
TRBV2	-	TRBD1	TRBJ2-7	CASSETGELFYEQYF	TGTGCCAGCAGTGAAACAGGGGAACTCTTCTACGAGCAGTACTTC
TRBV7-7	-	TRBD1	TRBJ2-3	CASSLGGQGGTDTQYF	TGTGCCAGCAGCTTGGGGGGACAGGGTGGCACAGATACGCAGTATTTT
TRBV9	once	-	TRBJ1-3	CASSGLGTGNTIYF	TGTGCCAGCAGCGGCCTTGGGACTGGAAACACCATATATTTT
TRBV15	-	-	TRBJ1-4	CATSRATEKLFF	TGTGCCACCAGCAGAGCGACTGAAAAACTGTTTTTT
TRBV28	-	-	TRBJ1-2	CASSPIISAGEYYGYTF	TGTGCCAGCAGTCCTATAATTTCGGCAGGGGAGTACTATGGCTACACCTTC
TRBV6-1	-	-	TRBJ1-4	CASSEMGAREKLFF	TGTGCCAGCAGTGAGATGGGGGCCAGGGAAAAACTGTTTTTT
TRBV19	-	-	TRBJ2-3	CASSLQGPRDTQYF	TGTGCCAGTAGTCTCCAGGGCCCCCGGGATACGCAGTATTTT
TRBV19	-	-	TRBJ1-5	CASSIGMTSNQPQHF	TGTGCCAGTAGTATAGGTATGACTAGCAATCAGCCCCAGCATTTT
TRBV15	-	-	TRBJ1-4	CATSGWDEGSGKLFF	TGTGCCACCAGCGGGTGGGACGAGGGCTCTGGAAAACTGTTTTTT
TRBV7-2	-	TRBD1	TRBJ1-1	CASSFDRGTEAFF	TGTGCCAGCAGCTTTGACAGGGGAACTGAAGCTTTCTTT
TRBV6-1	few	-	TRBJ1-1	CASSVQAVTEAFF	TGTGCCAGCAGTGTACAGGCGGTAACTGAAGCTTTCTTT
TRBV12-5	-	TRBD1	TRBJ1-2	CASGPPGGRYGYTF	TGTGCTAGTGGTCCCCCAGGGGGTCGCTATGGCTACACCTTC
TRBV18	-	-	TRBJ1-5	CASSPRGGGNQPQHF	TGTGCCAGCTCACCAAGGGGAGGTGGCAATCAGCCCCAGCATTTT
TRBV9	-	-	TRBJ1-4	CASSVGVGGEKLFF	TGTGCCAGCAGCGTCGGGGTCGGTGGTGAAAAACTGTTTTTT
TRBV19	-	-	TRBJ1-6	CASHDRSHNSPLHF	TGTGCCAGTCATGACAGGTCTCATAATTCACCCCTCCACTTT
TRBV11-3	-	TRBD2	TRBJ2-5	CASSSGTSGRGETQYF	TGTGCCAGCAGCTCCGGGACTAGCGGGAGGGGAGAGACCCAGTACTTC
TRBV6-5	-	-	TRBJ2-2	CASSYSRTGELFF	TGTGCCAGCAGTTACTCGCGGACCGGGGAGCTGTTTTTT